This TCR beta chain was retrieved from a study of OX40 agonist ivuxolimab in advanced cancers. Of note for this clone: Its antigen is currently unknown.

Autoimmune disease history or systemic immunosuppression meant exclusion. The V gene end was trimmed by 0 bases and the J gene end by 11 bases; junction bases not matched to a gene: 8. Germline CDR1 is SGHKS and CDR2 is YYEKEE (reference sequence). There are 14 residues in the CDR3. General study results and limits: CD4+ and CD8+ T cells in blood underwent clonal expansion by week 6 at 0.1 to 3.0 mg/kg. Antigen specificity of clonally expanded peripheral T cells was not established.

The table came from immunoSEQ multiplex PCR; TCRdb's copy has only in-frame clones and leaves some out. The data contain about 80,000 clones, 94% of them seen just once; the ten biggest clones take up approximately 10%. The gene calls are TRBV5-5 and TRBJ1-5; 7 bases match TRBD1. The clonotype was recovered from an adult with an advanced solid tumor such as melanoma, head and neck, liver or kidney cancer. Sequencing was performed on CD4+ or CD8+ T cells sorted from blood, taken in a trial of the OX40 agonist ivuxolimab. The CDR3 DNA sequence: TGTGCCAGCAGCTTGGCGGGACAGTCTTCTACCCAGCATTTT. Its protein is CASSLAGQSSTQHF.